This passage covers 23 T cell receptor beta chains from one sample sequenced in a study of glioma-infiltrating T cells after dendritic cell vaccination. Assay used: immunoSEQ multiplex PCR; TCRdb lists only in-frame clones, some missing. The repertoire holds tens of thousands of clones, with roughly four fifths as singletons. The sample consisted of blood, taken before dendritic cell vaccination. These receptors originate from a human donor with glioblastoma.

This clone appeared a few times. The V call is TRBV11-3, the J call TRBJ2-5, with 9 bases matching TRBD2. The junction had 10 bases not matched to a gene; V was cut back by 1 base and J by 4 bases. This CDR3 comprises 17 residues. Germline V gene data show CDR1 as SGHNT and CDR2 as YENEEA. The DNA for the CDR3 is TGTGCCAGCAGCTTAGGTAGTCTAGCGGGATGGACAGAGACCCAGTACTTC. It yields the protein CASSLGSLAGWTETQYF.

This clone was recorded a few times. This CDR3 reads CASSYLSGNGEAFF. The CDR3 DNA follows: TGTGCCAGCAGTTACTTATCAGGGAATGGTGAAGCTTTCTTT. The chain recombines TRBV6-6 with TRBJ1-1; possible D gene TRBD1, 5 bases. Germline assignment: CDR1 MNHNY and CDR2 SVGAGI (reference sequence). The CDR3 contains 14 residues. V lost 1 base, J lost 7 bases, and 13 bases lay in between.

The chain couples TRBV2 to TRBJ2-5; possible D gene TRBD1, 6 bases. The V gene's germline CDR1 is SNHLY and CDR2 FYNNEI. The V end lost 8 bases, the J end lost 1 base, and 8 bases lay between the germline ends. The CDR3 runs to 12 residues. DNA for the CDR3: TGTGCCAGCCGGACAGTCCAAGAGACCCAGTACTTC. Its protein product is CASRTVQETQYF.

The CDR3 loop reads CAWTGGPARPEAFF. In nucleotides, the CDR3 is TGTGCCTGGACGGGGGGGCCGGCGCGCCCTGAAGCTTTCTTT. This chain links TRBV30 with TRBJ1-1, with D possibly matching TRBD1 (6 bases). The CDR3 covers 14 residues. Germline V gives CDR1 GTSNPN, CDR2 SVGIG (reference sequence). With 4 bases removed from V and 6 bases from J, the gap between germline ends came to 18 bases. The full variable domain, its missing parts supplied by reference TRBV30 and TRBJ1-1, is SQTIHQWPATLVQPVGSPLSLECTVEGTSNPNLYWYRQAAGRGLQLLFYSVGIGQISSEVPQNLSASRPQDRQFILSSKKLLLSDSGFYLCAWTGGPARPEAFFGQGTRLTVV.

The chain joins TRBV5-1 to TRBJ2-5; 8 bases line up with TRBD1. Germline-derived CDR1 and CDR2 are SGHRS and YFSETQ. This CDR3 has 15 amino acids. The ends lost 4 bases at V and 3 bases at J; junction bases unmatched: 8. The CDR3 sequence: CASSRGQGTKETQYF. The CDR3 DNA sequence: TGCGCCAGCAGCCGCGGACAGGGAACCAAAGAGACCCAGTACTTC.

The rearrangement joins TRBV30 to TRBJ2-7, with 9 nucleotides matching TRBD1. Germline CDR1 is GTSNPN and CDR2 is SVGIG (reference sequence). The CDR3 spans 12 residues. CDR3 coding DNA: TGTGCGGCGAACAGGGGGCGAGGCGAGCAGTACGTC. This encodes CAANRGRGEQYV.

J is TRBJ1-3 and V is TRBV5-1; 7 bases agree with TRBD1. Germline loops: CDR1 SGHRS, CDR2 YFSETQ. The CDR3 extends over 15 amino acids. Trimming took 3 bases from V and 0 from J; bases not matched to a gene: 3. CDR3 sequence: CASSSGQPSGNTIYF. CDR3 bases: TGCGCCAGCAGCTCGGGACAGCCCTCTGGAAACACCATATATTTT.

J is TRBJ1-2 and V is TRBV4-2, with D perhaps matching TRBD1 (6 bases). Trimming removed 1 base at V and 1 base at J, with 16 bases between. Germline-derived CDR1 and CDR2 are LGHNA and YNFKEQ. CDR3 length: 17 residues. The CDR3 DNA sequence: TGTGCCAGCAGCCAAGGCGAGTCAGGGGCTGGTAACTATGGCTACACCTTC. Translating gives CASSQGESGAGNYGYTF.

The CDR3 nucleotides read TGTGCCAGCAGTGAACAGGACAGGGGGCCCTACGAGCAGTACTTC. Translation gives CASSEQDRGPYEQYF. V usage is TRBV6-1 and J usage is TRBJ2-7; TRBD1 aligns across 11 bases. Per the germline V gene, CDR1 is MNHNS and CDR2 is SASEGT. This CDR3 contains 15 residues. V lost 2 bases and J lost 2; bases outside the gene matches: 2.

The chain recombines TRBV19 with TRBJ2-1, with 10 nucleotides matching TRBD2. CDR1 is LNHDA, CDR2 SQIVND, per germline (reference sequence). The V segment lost 6 bases and the J segment 4 bases; nucleotides outside the gene matches: 15. There are 18 residues in the CDR3. In DNA form, the CDR3 reads TGTGCCAGTAGGGGGGTTTGGGCTAGCGGGAGTGTTTACAATGAGCAGTTCTTC. Its translation is CASRGVWASGSVYNEQFF.

The rearrangement joins TRBV19 to TRBJ1-2, with D maybe TRBD1 (6 bases). The ends were cut back, 3 bases at V and 0 bases at J, with 14 bases in the middle. CDR3 length: 16 amino acids. CDR1 is LNHDA and CDR2 is SQIVND in the germline V gene (reference sequence). The CDR3 sequence is CASSMLSGTSNYGYTF. The CDR3 DNA follows: TGTGCCAGTAGTATGTTATCCGGGACATCTAACTATGGCTACACCTTC. The whole variable domain, remainder taken from reference TRBV19 and TRBJ1-2, is DGGITQSPKYLFRKEGQNVTLSCEQNLNHDAMYWYRQDPGQGLRLIYYSQIVNDFQKGDIAEGYSVSREKKESFPLTVTSAQKNPTAFYLCASSMLSGTSNYGYTFGSGTRLTVV.

This clone appeared a few times. The chain joins TRBV28 to TRBJ1-5; D is perhaps TRBD1 (5 bases). CDR3 length: 14 residues. Per the germline V gene, CDR1 is MDHEN and CDR2 is SYDVKM. The ends were cut back, 8 bases at V and 0 bases at J, with 11 bases in the middle. The CDR3 nucleotides are TGTGCCAGCCATCTCGGGGGTAGCAATCAGCCCCAGCATTTT. Translating gives CASHLGGSNQPQHF. Using reference TRBV28 and TRBJ1-5 for the parts outside the CDR3, the full variable domain is DVKVTQSSRYLVKRTGEKVFLECVQDMDHENMFWYRQDPGLGLRLIYFSYDVKMKEKGDIPEGYSVSREKKERFSLILESASTNQTSMYLCASHLGGSNQPQHFGDGTRLSIL.

A single count supports this clone. Written as DNA, the CDR3 is TGTGCCAGCAGCCCGCAGGGTTCTGGAAACACCATATATTTT. It specifies CASSPQGSGNTIYF. The J gene is TRBJ1-3, the V gene TRBV5-6; the D gene is possibly TRBD1 (5 bases). Trimming took off 4 bases at V and 1 base at J, with 9 bases between the two ends. The CDR3 sequence is 14 residues long. The germline V gene has CDR1 SGHDT and CDR2 YYEEEE.

This clone has a single count. V gene TRBV4-1 combines with J gene TRBJ1-5, with no clear D. There are 15 residues in the CDR3. Germline CDR1 and CDR2: MGHRA and YSYEKL. The V and J ends lost 0 bases and 6 bases respectively, with 12 bases between them. CDR3 amino acids: CASSQDRTGIQPQHF. The CDR3 nucleotides read TGCGCCAGCAGCCAAGACAGGACGGGGATTCAGCCCCAGCATTTT.

V gene TRBV5-4 combines with J gene TRBJ1-1; D ambiguous. The germline V gene has CDR1 SGHNT and CDR2 YYREEE (reference sequence). The CDR3 sequence is 13 residues long. V shed 0 bases and J shed 6 bases, with 9 bases lying between them. In nucleotides, the CDR3 is TGTGCCAGCAGCTTGGCCGACATGTCTGAAGCTTTCTTT. Translated: CASSLADMSEAFF.

The J gene is TRBJ1-5, the V gene TRBV11-3; D might be TRBD1 (5 bases). V was shortened by 1 base and J by 6 bases, with 13 bases between the two germline ends. Germline assignment: CDR1 SGHNT and CDR2 YENEEA. CDR3 size: 15 residues. CDR3 nucleotides: TGTGCCAGCAGCTTAGTTGCGGGGGTGAGTCAGCCCCAGCATTTT. Amino acids: CASSLVAGVSQPQHF.

The chain has TRBV13 and TRBJ2-5; a weak D match, TRBD2 (8 bases). V was pared by 6 bases and J by 5 bases, with 13 bases between. CDR1 and CDR2 from the germline V gene are PRHDT and FYEKMQ (reference sequence). This CDR3 comprises 13 residues. CDR3 in amino acids: CASRGGGGETQYF. DNA of the CDR3: TGTGCCAGCAGAGGGGGCGGGGGGGAGACCCAGTACTTC.

The chain joins TRBV7-9 to TRBJ2-1; 8 bases fit TRBD2. The germline CDR1 and CDR2 sequences are SEHNR and FQNEAQ (reference sequence). J lost 7 bases, V lost 5 bases, and 10 bases had no gene match. The CDR3 extends over 15 amino acids. CDR3 region: CASSPYREGQNEQFF. CDR3 coding DNA: TGTGCCAGCAGCCCCTACCGGGAGGGCCAAAATGAGCAGTTCTTC.

The chain employs TRBV4-1 and TRBJ2-3; no clear D. The CDR3 length is 16 residues. CDR1 MGHRA and CDR2 YSYEKL come from the germline V gene. Trimming pared 0 bases from V and 0 bases from J, leaving 10 bases between. Here the CDR3 DNA reads TGCGCCAGCAGCCAAGATGTGGGCGCTAGCACAGATACGCAGTATTTT. Its protein product is CASSQDVGASTDTQYF.

This clone came up a few times. The J gene is TRBJ2-3, the V gene TRBV7-9; 9 positions match TRBD1. Germline V lookup: CDR1 SEHNR, CDR2 FQNEAQ (reference sequence). The CDR3 consists of 15 residues. V trimming: 5 bases; J trimming: 3 bases; junction bases outside the gene matches: 6. The DNA of the CDR3 is TGTGCCAGCAGCGGGGGGGACAGGGCTACAGATACGCAGTATTTT. Translated, it gives CASSGGDRATDTQYF.

V and J are TRBV6-1 and TRBJ2-1; 11 nucleotides line up with TRBD2. Germline V CDR1 and CDR2: MNHNS, SASEGT. V was pared by 6 bases and J by 4 bases, with 5 bases of the junction left unmatched. The CDR3 runs 15 residues. In DNA form, the CDR3 reads TGTGCCAGCAGGCCGACTAGCGGGACTTACAATGAGCAGTTCTTC. Protein product: CASRPTSGTYNEQFF.

The CDR3 sequence is CATSQRGGGGLANQPQHF. The CDR3 DNA reads TGTGCCACCAGCCAGAGGGGGGGAGGTGGTTTAGCCAATCAGCCCCAGCATTTT. V and J are TRBV15 and TRBJ1-5, with D perhaps TRBD1 (6 bases). Trimming cost V 5 bases and J 3 bases, with 23 bases left between them. CDR3 length equals 18 residues. Germline V gives CDR1 LNHNV, CDR2 YYDKDF (reference sequence).

V gene TRBV4-1 combines with J gene TRBJ2-1, with 8 bases lining up with TRBD1. The CDR3 runs 16 residues. After removal of 2 bases from V and 0 bases from J, the junction contained 3 bases not matched to a gene. From germline, CDR1 is MGHRA and CDR2 YSYEKL. Here the CDR3 DNA reads TGCGCCAGCAGCCAATCTACAGGGGGCTCCTACAATGAGCAGTTCTTC. As protein: CASSQSTGGSYNEQFF.